Listed below are T cell receptor beta chains from one sample, sequenced in a study of CD8 T cells in ankylosing spondylitis. TCRdb reprocessed the 5' RACE reads via MiXCR and lists one record per CDR3 protein. Here the sample spans more than 150,000 distinct CDR3 sequences, 9.5% to 13% being singletons. The sample taken for sequencing was blood, either unsorted or a sorted T cell fraction (not recorded which). The source is a male donor with ankylosing spondylitis or in good health (not recorded which). CDR3s include the opening cysteine and the closing phenylalanine or tryptophan. Each record gives: CDR3 length, D gene, clone size, J gene, V gene, CDR3 DNA, CDR3 protein. D genes are given only for firm matches. Expanded clones get a size class; other rows say once, few or many, or leave the size out.

14	NA	many	TRBJ2-7	TRBV6-2/TRBV6-3	TGTGCCAGCAGTTCCACCAGACGTTCCTACGAGCAGTACTTC	CASSSTRRSYEQYF
16	NA	many	TRBJ2-1	TRBV6-5	TGTGCCAGCAGTTTCGCGGAGGGCGACCTCTACAATGAGCAGTTCTTC	CASSFAEGDLYNEQFF
13	NA	many	TRBJ1-2	TRBV3-1	TGTGCCAGCAGCCACCAGGACAACTATGGCTACACCTTC	CASSHQDNYGYTF
21	NA	NA	TRBJ2-3	TRBV21-1	TGTGCCAGCAGCGTATTACAGGGGGGACAGGTCAGGAGGGGTGGCACAGATACGCAGTATTTT	CASSVLQGGQVRRGGTDTQYF
15	NA	many	TRBJ1-1	TRBV6-5	TGTGCCAGCAGTTACCTTGGGAGGATGAACACTGAAGCTTTCTTT	CASSYLGRMNTEAFF
18	TRBD2	many	TRBJ2-3	TRBV24-1	TGTGCCACCAGTGGTTTTGCCGGGACTAGCGGGGGGGCAGATACGCAGTATTTT	CATSGFAGTSGGADTQYF
14	NA	NA	TRBJ2-7	TRBV19	TGTGCCAGTAGTATTCGGGGACCGTCTTACGAGCAGTACTTC	CASSIRGPSYEQYF
14	NA	NA	TRBJ2-7	TRBV19	TGTGCCAGTAAACCGGGCCAAACATCCTACGAGCAGTACTTC	CASKPGQTSYEQYF
14	NA	many	TRBJ2-7	TRBV4-1	TGCGCCAGCAGCCAGACAGGACTTTCCTACGAGCAGTACTTC	CASSQTGLSYEQYF
16	NA	NA	TRBJ2-6	TRBV5-1	TGCGCCAGCAGCTTTAACAGACGCTCTGGGGCCAACGTCCTGACTTTC	CASSFNRRSGANVLTF
16	TRBD1	many	TRBJ2-3	TRBV5-1	TGCGCCAGCAGCTTGGGGACAGGGAGAAGCACAGATACGCAGTATTTT	CASSLGTGRSTDTQYF
15	NA	many	TRBJ2-1	TRBV7-2	TGTGCCAGCAGCGTTACTAGTTCCTCCTACAATGAGCAGTTCTTC	CASSVTSSSYNEQFF
16	NA	many	TRBJ1-3	TRBV6-1	TGTGCCAGCAGTGTTCGGGGTGTTTTGTCTGGAAACACCATATATTTT	CASSVRGVLSGNTIYF
14	NA	NA	TRBJ2-7	TRBV24-1	TGTGCCACCAGTGACTCCTTGACCCCATACGAGCAGTACTTC	CATSDSLTPYEQYF
16	TRBD1	NA	TRBJ2-5	TRBV13	TGTGCCAGCAGCTACTTACAGGGGCAGGGGCAAGAGACCCAGTACTTC	CASSYLQGQGQETQYF
16	NA	many	TRBJ2-1	TRBV3-1	TGTGCCAGCAGCCAAGATAAGCGGAGCTCCTACAATGAGCAGTTCTTC	CASSQDKRSSYNEQFF
16	TRBD1	many	TRBJ2-5	TRBV29-1	TGCAGCGTCGCCCTACGAGGGACAGCCATACAAGAGACCCAGTACTTC	CSVALRGTAIQETQYF
13	TRBD1	NA	TRBJ1-5	TRBV29-1	TGCAGCGTTTCAGGGGGAGGCAATCAGCCCCAGCATTTT	CSVSGGGNQPQHF
17	NA	many	TRBJ2-3	TRBV5-6	TGTGCCAGCAGTTTCCAAGGCCGTCGACCTAGCACAGATACGCAGTATTTT	CASSFQGRRPSTDTQYF
15	NA	many	TRBJ2-1	TRBV5-5	TGTGCCAGCAGTTCCTCAGTTCTTTCCTACAATGAGCAGTTCTTC	CASSSSVLSYNEQFF
18	TRBD2	few	TRBJ2-1	TRBV12-3/TRBV12-4	TGTGCCAGCAGTTTAGACTGGGGGACTAGCGGGAATTACAATGAGCAGTTCTTC	CASSLDWGTSGNYNEQFF
13	TRBD1	many	TRBJ2-3	TRBV19	TGTGCCAGTAGTAGAGGGACAGCTGATACGCAGTATTTT	CASSRGTADTQYF
13	TRBD1	many	TRBJ1-2	TRBV6-6	TGTGCCAGCAGCCCCGACAGGGGCTATGGCTACACCTTC	CASSPDRGYGYTF
15	NA	NA	TRBJ1-5	TRBV3-1	TGTGCCAGCAGCCAAGGGAAAGGGGTTCATCAGCCCCAGCATTTT	CASSQGKGVHQPQHF
14	TRBD1	few	TRBJ2-7	TRBV7-9	TGTGCCAGCAGCCCCCGGACAGGCTACTACGAGCAGTACTTC	CASSPRTGYYEQYF
14	NA	many	TRBJ2-1	TRBV20-1	TGCAGTGCTAGTAAGACCGTTCCCTACAATGAGCAGTTCTTC	CSASKTVPYNEQFF
12	NA	many	TRBJ2-3	TRBV20-1	TGCAGTGCAGCGACTGGCACAGATACGCAGTATTTT	CSAATGTDTQYF
13	NA	many	TRBJ1-4	TRBV20-1	TGCAGTGCTAGACACAGGACTAATGAAAAACTGTTTTTT	CSARHRTNEKLFF
12	NA	many	TRBJ1-2	TRBV4-1	TGCGCCAGCGCATTAAGGGGATCGGGCTACACCTTC	CASALRGSGYTF
16	TRBD2	many	TRBJ2-3	TRBV5-1	TGCGCCAGCAGCCTAGCGGGGGGCTCCGGCACAGATACGCAGTATTTT	CASSLAGGSGTDTQYF
16	TRBD2	many	TRBJ2-1	TRBV15	TGTGCCACCAGCAGAGAACAGCTAGCGGGAGAGGGTGAGCAGTTCTTC	CATSREQLAGEGEQFF
14	NA	many	TRBJ2-3	TRBV12-3/TRBV12-4	TGTGCCAGCAGTCTGGACCGTCGCACAGATACGCAGTATTTT	CASSLDRRTDTQYF
14	TRBD1	few	TRBJ2-7	TRBV20-1	TGCAGTGCAATGACAGGGGCTGGGTCCTACGAGCAGTACTTC	CSAMTGAGSYEQYF
14	NA	many	TRBJ2-7	TRBV29-1	TGCAGCGTTCAAACGCCAGGGTTTTCCTACGAGCAGTACTTC	CSVQTPGFSYEQYF
13	NA	many	TRBJ2-2	TRBV3-1	TGTGCCAGCAGCCGGGGGGACACCGGGGAGCTGTTTTTT	CASSRGDTGELFF
15	TRBD2	many	TRBJ2-5	TRBV12-3/TRBV12-4	TGTGCCAGCAGTTTAACGGGAGGGATCCAAGAGACCCAGTACTTC	CASSLTGGIQETQYF